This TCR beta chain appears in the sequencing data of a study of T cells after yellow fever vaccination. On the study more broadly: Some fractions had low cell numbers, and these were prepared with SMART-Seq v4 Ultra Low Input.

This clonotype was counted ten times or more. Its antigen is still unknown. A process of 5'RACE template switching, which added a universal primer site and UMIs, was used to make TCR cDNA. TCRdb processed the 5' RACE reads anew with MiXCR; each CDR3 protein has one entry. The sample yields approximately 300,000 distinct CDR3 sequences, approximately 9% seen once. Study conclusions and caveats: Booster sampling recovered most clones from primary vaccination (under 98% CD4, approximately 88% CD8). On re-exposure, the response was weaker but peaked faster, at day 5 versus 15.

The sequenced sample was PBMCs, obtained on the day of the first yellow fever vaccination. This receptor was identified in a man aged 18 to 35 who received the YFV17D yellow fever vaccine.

The CDR3 loop reads CASSPSPGGKKETQYF. Written as DNA, the CDR3 is TGCGCCAGCAGCCCCTCCCCGGGAGGAAAAAAAGAGACCCAGTACTTC. The chain joins TRBV4-1 to TRBJ2-5; the match to TRBD2 covers 7 bases. Trimming cost V 4 bases and J 3 bases; bases outside gene matches: 11. From germline, CDR1 is MGHRA and CDR2 YSYEKL. This CDR3 spans 16 amino acids.